The 6 T cell receptor beta chains below were found in one sample sequenced in a study of CD8 T cell repertoires and HIV-1 epitope variants. Assay used: immunoSEQ multiplex PCR; TCRdb lists only in-frame clones, some missing. This table has roughly 4,800 clones, approximately 67% appearing once. These receptors' antigens are unknown. Sequencing used cultured CD8+ T cells derived from PBMCs. The receptors were gathered from a male donor with HIV.

The chain employs TRBV29-1 and TRBJ1-1; possible D gene TRBD1, 5 bases. CDR3 size: 12 residues. The V gene's germline CDR1 is SQVTM and CDR2 ANQGSEA. V lost 1 base to trimming and J lost 5 bases, with 8 bases between them. For the CDR3, the DNA is TGCAGCGTTGAAGGGGGGGGGACTGAAGCTTTCTTT. Its protein product is CSVEGGGTEAFF.

This rearrangement joins TRBV5-1 to TRBJ2-5; TRBD1 matches 7 bases. Trimming took 0 bases from V and 2 from J; bases not matched to a gene: 1. The germline CDR1 and CDR2 sequences are SGHRS and YFSETQ. CDR3 length: 14 residues. This CDR3 is CASSLGTGQETQYF. In nucleotides, the CDR3 is TGCGCCAGCAGCTTGGGGACAGGACAAGAGACCCAGTACTTC.

The chain links TRBV13 to TRBJ2-5; perhaps D is TRBD1 or TRBD2 (7 bases each). The CDR3 runs to 14 residues. Germline CDR1 is PRHDT and CDR2 is FYEKMQ (reference sequence). V was clipped by 3 bases and J by 6 bases, with 14 bases between them. DNA of the CDR3: TGTGCCAGCAGCTTTCAGGGGGGGAGAAAGACCCAGTACTTC. It codes for CASSFQGGRKTQYF.

J is TRBJ1-2 and V is TRBV2; the D gene is possibly TRBD1 (6 bases). The CDR3 is made up of 17 amino acids. Trimming stripped 5 bases from V and 2 bases from J, with 21 bases between. The germline V gene encodes CDR1 SNHLY and CDR2 FYNNEI. The CDR3 sequence is CASSPFETGEENYGYTF. CDR3 DNA: TGTGCCAGCAGTCCTTTTGAGACAGGAGAAGAGAACTATGGCTACACCTTC.

V is TRBV6-1 and J is TRBJ1-6; D gene uncertain. V gave up 2 bases and J gave up 4 bases, with 9 bases separating them. The germline V gene encodes CDR1 MNHNS and CDR2 SASEGT. The CDR3 contains 15 residues. The CDR3 region has the DNA TGTGCCAGCAGTGAATTGTCCCTGTATAATTCACCCCTCCACTTT. Its protein is CASSELSLYNSPLHF.

V gene TRBV10-3 combines with J gene TRBJ1-2; 7 nucleotides align to TRBD1. The trim removed 10 bases at V and 8 bases at J, leaving 10 bases unmatched. Germline assignment: CDR1 ENHRY and CDR2 SYGVKD. This CDR3 comprises 12 residues. For the CDR3, the DNA is TGTGCCACCGAGGGGACAGCTAGGGGCTACACCTTC. Protein product: CATEGTARGYTF.